This TCR beta chain derives from a study of neurological immune-mediated disorders. This clonotype was found many times. Germline assignment: CDR1 MGHRA and CDR2 YSYEKL. The junction had 0 bases not matched to a gene; V was cut back by 0 bases and J by 1 base. The CDR3 spans 16 residues. TCRdb recomputed calls from the 5' RACE reads with MiXCR, one row per CDR3 protein. The table lists tens of thousands of distinct CDR3 sequences, 3.5% to 4% of them singletons. The source of this sequence is a middle-aged woman with multiple sclerosis. Sample: CD4+ T cells from blood. V and J are TRBV4-1 and TRBJ2-3; 11 bases line up with TRBD2. In DNA, the CDR3 is TGCGCCAGCAGCCAAGAACTAGCGGGGGGCACAGATACGCAGTATTTT. Translated: CASSQELAGGTDTQYF.